These 25 T cell receptor beta chains originate from one sample sequenced in a study of control samples from healthy donors and cancer patients. Generated by immunoSEQ multiplex PCR, the TCRdb table keeps only in-frame clones and is missing some. The sample consists of approximately 52,000 clones, about 96% of them appearing once. The sequenced material came from blood. All receptors come from a young woman in good health.

The gene calls are TRBV5-1 and TRBJ2-1; D gene unclear. Germline lookup yields CDR1 SGHRS and CDR2 YFSETQ. Between the trimmed V and J ends, which lost 1 base and 4 bases, there was a span of 3 bases. The CDR3 runs 12 residues. CDR3 DNA sequence: TGCGCCAGCAGCTTGCTTTACAATGAGCAGTTCTTC. Translation: CASSLLYNEQFF.

The chain has TRBV6-6 and TRBJ1-6; perhaps TRBD1 as D (5 bases). CDR1 is MNHNY and CDR2 is SVGAGI in the germline V gene (reference sequence). The V and J ends lost 7 bases and 9 bases respectively, with 16 bases between them. The CDR3 has 14 amino acids. CDR3 region: CASTKGGEVSPLHF. The CDR3 nucleotides are TGTGCCAGCACAAAGGGAGGGGAGGTTTCACCCCTCCACTTT.

The chain is built from TRBV2 and TRBJ2-1; 8 bases align to TRBD2. CDR3 length: 15 residues. CDR1 is SNHLY, CDR2 FYNNEI, per germline. The V segment lost 7 bases and the J segment 6 bases; nucleotides outside the gene matches: 11. The chain's CDR3 is CASKMSRGGLNEQFF. CDR3 nucleotide sequence: TGTGCCAGCAAAATGAGCCGGGGGGGCCTCAATGAGCAGTTCTTC.

CDR3 sequence: CASSLQPSGANVLTF. The CDR3 nucleotides read TGCGCCAGCAGTTTACAGCCTTCTGGGGCCAACGTCCTGACTTTC. This rearrangement joins TRBV5-1 to TRBJ2-6; D unclear. V was pared by 5 bases and J by 1 base, with 10 bases between. The germline CDR1 and CDR2 sequences are SGHRS and YFSETQ. CDR3 length: 15 residues.

The chain links TRBV6-6 to TRBJ2-7, with 11 bases that match TRBD2. The length of the CDR3 is 15 residues. Germline CDR1 and CDR2: MNHNY and SVGAGI (reference sequence). The V and J ends lost 10 bases and 3 bases, in that order; junction bases with no gene match: 11. CDR3 residues: CATYVTSGVLYEQYF. The CDR3, as DNA: TGTGCCACCTACGTGACTAGCGGGGTACTCTACGAGCAGTACTTC.

The chain is built from TRBV7-9 and TRBJ2-7; D is possibly TRBD1 (7 bases). The germline gives CDR1 SEHNR, CDR2 FQNEAQ (reference sequence). This CDR3 has 16 amino acids. Trimming pared 5 bases from V and 5 bases from J, leaving 22 bases between. CDR3 DNA sequence: TGTGCCAGCAGCGCCGCCAAGGGGGCCAGGGAGGACGAGCAGTACTTC. Protein: CASSAAKGAREDEQYF.

V is TRBV4-1 and J is TRBJ2-2; 10 positions agree with TRBD2. The germline CDR1 and CDR2 sequences are MGHRA and YSYEKL. V shed 4 bases, J shed 7 bases, and the junction held 12 bases outside the gene matches. The CDR3 extends over 17 amino acids. In DNA form, the CDR3 reads TGCGCCAGCAGCCCCCTGGGAAGCGGGGGGGCCGACGGGGAGCTGTTTTTT. It is translated as CASSPLGSGGADGELFF.

The rearrangement uses TRBV5-1 and TRBJ2-3; TRBD2 matches 10 bases. V shed 4 bases and J 4 bases; nucleotides not matched to a gene: 9. Germline loops: CDR1 SGHRS, CDR2 YFSETQ. The CDR3 loop spans 16 amino acids. CDR3 in DNA: TGCGCCAGCAGCCCCCGGGAGCGGGGGGGGCCAGATACGCAGTATTTT. Its translation: CASSPRERGGPDTQYF.

This rearrangement joins TRBV10-2 to TRBJ2-1; 9 bases fit TRBD1. V dropped 7 bases and J dropped 1; count of bases not matched to a gene: 5. CDR3 length: 15 residues. Germline V gene data show CDR1 as WSHSY and CDR2 as SAAADI. The DNA for the CDR3 is TGCGCCAGCACCGGGACAGGGCTATCCTACAATGAGCAGTTCTTC. Translated, it gives CASTGTGLSYNEQFF.

The genes are TRBV6-4 and TRBJ1-2, with D tentatively TRBD1 (6 bases). This CDR3 spans 13 amino acids. Trimming stripped 4 bases from V and 8 bases from J, with 14 bases between. Germline values: CDR1 MRHNA, CDR2 SNTAGT. The CDR3 coding sequence is TGTGCCAGCAGTGCACAGGGATACGGAGGCTACACCTTC. It is translated as CASSAQGYGGYTF.

The rearrangement links TRBV7-9 to TRBJ2-2; 7 positions agree with TRBD1. CDR1 and CDR2 (germline): SEHNR, FQNEAQ (reference sequence). After removal of 3 bases from V and 9 bases from J, the junction contained 10 bases not matched to a gene. CDR3 length: 15 residues. CDR3 in amino acids: CASSLGDRAFRELFF. CDR3 DNA: TGTGCCAGCAGCTTGGGCGACAGGGCCTTTCGGGAGCTGTTTTTT.

V usage is TRBV5-5 and J usage is TRBJ1-4; perhaps TRBD1 as D (5 bases). V was shortened by 4 bases and J by 3 bases, with 16 bases between the two germline ends. The germline V gene encodes CDR1 SGHKS and CDR2 YYEKEE (reference sequence). The CDR3 is 16 amino acids. The CDR3 bases are TGTGCCAGCAGCCTACTAATTAGACAGCCTAATGAAAAACTGTTTTTT. Its translation is CASSLLIRQPNEKLFF.

The chain has TRBV5-1 and TRBJ2-1, with TRBD2 identical over 12 bases. The CDR3 sequence is 13 residues long. Trimming took 4 bases from V and 13 from J; bases not matched to a gene: 6. Germline CDR1 SGHRS, CDR2 YFSETQ. The CDR3 bases are TGCGCCAGCAGCCTGCTAGCGGGGGGGCATCAGTTCTTC. Translation gives CASSLLAGGHQFF. Filled out from reference TRBV5-1 and TRBJ2-1, the complete variable domain reads KAGVTQTPRYLIKTRGQQVTLSCSPISGHRSVSWYQQTPGQGLQFLFEYFSETQRNKGNFPGRFSGRQFSNSRSEMNVSTLELGDSALYLCASSLLAGGHQFFGPGTRLTVL.

This chain links TRBV7-2 with TRBJ2-2; D gene ambiguous. V was pared by 2 bases and J by 4 bases, with 11 bases between. Germline CDR1 is SGHTA and CDR2 is FQGNSA. The CDR3 has 15 amino acids. This CDR3 is CASSLSPGSTGELFF. CDR3 nucleotides: TGTGCCAGCAGCTTAAGTCCGGGCTCCACCGGGGAGCTGTTTTTT. Supplemented by reference TRBV7-2 and TRBJ2-2, the full variable domain reads GAGVSQSPSNKVTEKGKDVELRCDPISGHTALYWYRQSLGQGLEFLIYFQGNSAPDKSGLPSDRFSAERTGGSVSTLTIQRTQQEDSAVYLCASSLSPGSTGELFFGEGSRLTVL.

The chain joins TRBV11-2 to TRBJ1-2; possible D gene TRBD1, 5 bases. V was shortened by 4 bases and J by 4 bases, with 13 bases between the two germline ends. From germline, CDR1 is SGHAT and CDR2 FQNNGV. This CDR3 is built from 14 residues. The CDR3 protein is CASSSLRGTYGYTF. DNA for the CDR3: TGTGCCAGCAGCTCCCTAAGGGGTACCTATGGCTACACCTTC.

The chain employs TRBV10-3 and TRBJ1-4, with D perhaps matching TRBD1 (6 bases). Deletions cut 4 bases from V and 3 bases from J, with 9 bases between. Germline-derived CDR1 and CDR2 are ENHRY and SYGVKD. This CDR3 contains 14 residues. The CDR3 DNA reads as TGTGCCATCAGTGGGGACAATCCTAATGAAAAACTGTTTTTT. Amino acids: CAISGDNPNEKLFF.

The rearrangement uses TRBV9 and TRBJ1-1, with D perhaps TRBD1 (5 bases). Trimming removed 3 bases at V and 5 bases at J, with 11 bases between. The CDR3 length is 13 residues. Germline V gives CDR1 SGDLS, CDR2 YYNGEE. The DNA for the CDR3 is TGTGCCAGCAGCGGGGGGGTGTGGACTGAAGCTTTCTTT. Translating gives CASSGGVWTEAFF.

The CDR3, as DNA: TGTGCCAGCAGCTCAAGGACAGGGGATTCCGACACTGAAGCTTTCTTT. Protein product: CASSSRTGDSDTEAFF. The V call is TRBV7-8, the J call TRBJ1-1, with 9 bases fitting TRBD1. CDR1 SGHVS and CDR2 FQNEAQ come from the germline V gene. Germline trimming cut 4 bases from V and 3 bases from J; bases unmatched to any gene: 9. The CDR3 loop spans 16 amino acids.

This rearrangement joins TRBV2 to TRBJ1-2, with D hard to call. The CDR3 runs 10 residues. Germline lookup yields CDR1 SNHLY and CDR2 FYNNEI. V lost 3 bases and J lost 11, with 7 bases in between. CDR3: CASSDALYTF. CDR3 sequence (DNA): TGTGCCAGCAGTGACGCTCTATACACCTTC.

This chain connects TRBV19 to TRBJ1-1; D remains ambiguous. The CDR3 has 13 residues. V was trimmed by 7 bases and J by 3 bases, leaving 12 bases between them. CDR1 and CDR2 (germline): LNHDA, SQIVND (reference sequence). CDR3 protein: CASNGQTYTEAFF. As DNA, the CDR3 is TGTGCCAGTAATGGGCAGACCTACACTGAAGCTTTCTTT. The full variable domain, in which reference TRBV19 and TRBJ1-1 provide the parts outside the CDR3, is DGGITQSPKYLFRKEGQNVTLSCEQNLNHDAMYWYRQDPGQGLRLIYYSQIVNDFQKGDIAEGYSVSREKKESFPLTVTSAQKNPTAFYLCASNGQTYTEAFFGQGTRLTVV.

V gene TRBV19 combines with J gene TRBJ1-2, with a weak D call TRBD1 (5 bases). Germline V gene sequence: CDR1 LNHDA, CDR2 SQIVND (reference sequence). Trimming removed 3 bases at V and 11 bases at J, with 13 bases between. The CDR3 sequence is 12 residues long. CDR3 sequence: CASSIGGSRYTF. As DNA, the CDR3 is TGTGCCAGTAGTATCGGGGGAAGCCGGTACACCTTC. The full variable domain, with the rest looked up from reference TRBV19 and TRBJ1-2, is DGGITQSPKYLFRKEGQNVTLSCEQNLNHDAMYWYRQDPGQGLRLIYYSQIVNDFQKGDIAEGYSVSREKKESFPLTVTSAQKNPTAFYLCASSIGGSRYTFGSGTRLTVV.

The chain carries TRBV4-1 and TRBJ2-1; D not resolved. This CDR3 comprises 14 residues. CDR1 is MGHRA and CDR2 is YSYEKL in the germline V gene. The ends were cut back, 2 bases at V and 7 bases at J, with 12 bases in the middle. CDR3 loop: CASSQLYVGNEQFF. The CDR3 DNA reads as TGCGCCAGCAGCCAATTATACGTAGGGAATGAGCAGTTCTTC.

The J gene is TRBJ2-7, the V gene TRBV10-3, with 14 bases identical to TRBD2. Trimming at V came to 4 bases and at J to 6 bases, leaving 5 bases not matched to a gene. CDR3 length equals 15 residues. CDR1 is ENHRY and CDR2 is SYGVKD in the germline V gene. The DNA for the CDR3 is TGTGCCATCAGTGGACTAGCGGGGGGGCCTGGCGAGCAGTACTTC. It encodes CAISGLAGGPGEQYF.

CDR3 amino acids: CASSLQGYEQYF. The CDR3 nucleotides read TGTGCCAGCAGCTTACAGGGATACGAGCAGTACTTC. This sequence joins TRBV11-2 and TRBJ2-7; weak D call: TRBD1 (5 bases). The CDR3 spans 12 residues. Germline values: CDR1 SGHAT, CDR2 FQNNGV. V dropped 2 bases and J dropped 4 bases, with 6 bases sitting between them.

The CDR3 reads CASSIALDRLYYGYTF. In DNA form, the CDR3 reads TGTGCCAGTAGTATAGCCCTGGACAGATTGTACTATGGCTACACCTTC. The rearrangement links TRBV19 to TRBJ1-2; a weak D match, TRBD1 (6 bases). The CDR3 runs to 16 residues. Trimming stripped 1 base from V and 3 bases from J, with 15 bases between. Germline CDR1 LNHDA, CDR2 SQIVND (reference sequence).